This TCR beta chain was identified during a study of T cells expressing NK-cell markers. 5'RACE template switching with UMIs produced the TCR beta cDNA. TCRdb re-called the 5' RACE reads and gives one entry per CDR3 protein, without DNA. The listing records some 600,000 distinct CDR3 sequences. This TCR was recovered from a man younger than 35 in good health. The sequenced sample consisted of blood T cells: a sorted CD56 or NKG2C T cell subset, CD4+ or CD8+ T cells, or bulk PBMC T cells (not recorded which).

The CDR3 is CASSEGIQPQHF. The chain is built from TRBV25-1 and TRBJ1-5. This CDR3 is built from 12 residues. Germline CDR1 and CDR2: MGHDK and SYGVNS.